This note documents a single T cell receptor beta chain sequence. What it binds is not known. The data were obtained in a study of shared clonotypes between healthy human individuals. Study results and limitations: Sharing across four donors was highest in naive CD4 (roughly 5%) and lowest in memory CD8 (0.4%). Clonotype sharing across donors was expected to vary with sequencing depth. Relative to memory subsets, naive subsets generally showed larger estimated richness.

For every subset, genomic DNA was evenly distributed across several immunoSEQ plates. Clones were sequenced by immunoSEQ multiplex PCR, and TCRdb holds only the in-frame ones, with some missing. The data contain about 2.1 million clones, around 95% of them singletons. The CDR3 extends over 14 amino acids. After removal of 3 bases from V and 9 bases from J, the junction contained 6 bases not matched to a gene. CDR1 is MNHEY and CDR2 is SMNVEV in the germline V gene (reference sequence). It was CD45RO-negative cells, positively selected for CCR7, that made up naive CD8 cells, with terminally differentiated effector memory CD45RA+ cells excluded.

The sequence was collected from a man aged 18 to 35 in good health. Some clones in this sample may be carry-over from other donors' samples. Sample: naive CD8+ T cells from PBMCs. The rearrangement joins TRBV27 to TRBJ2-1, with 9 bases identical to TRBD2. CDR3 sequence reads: CASSFSGSRFEQFF. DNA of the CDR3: TGTGCCAGCAGTTTTAGCGGGAGTAGATTTGAGCAGTTCTTC.